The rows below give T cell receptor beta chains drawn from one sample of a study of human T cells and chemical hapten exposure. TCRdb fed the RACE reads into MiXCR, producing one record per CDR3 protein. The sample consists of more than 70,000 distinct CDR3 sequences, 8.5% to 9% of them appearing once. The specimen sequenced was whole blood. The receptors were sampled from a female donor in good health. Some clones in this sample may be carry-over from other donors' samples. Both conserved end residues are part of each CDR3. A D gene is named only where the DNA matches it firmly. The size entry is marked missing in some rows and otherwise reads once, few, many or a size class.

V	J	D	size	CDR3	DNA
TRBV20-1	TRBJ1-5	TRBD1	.	CSASSRGTAYSNQPQHF	TGCAGTGCTAGCTCCAGGGGGACAGCCTATAGCAATCAGCCCCAGCATTTT
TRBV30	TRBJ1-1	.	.	CAWSEYTEAFF	TGTGCCTGGAGTGAGTACACTGAAGCTTTCTTT
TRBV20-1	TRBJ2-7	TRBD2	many	CSARVAGAYEQYF	TGCAGTGCTAGAGTGGCGGGGGCCTACGAGCAGTACTTC
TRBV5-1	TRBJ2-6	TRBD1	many	CASTTRMDRTSGANVLTF	TGCGCCAGCACCACGAGGATGGACAGGACCTCTGGGGCCAACGTCCTGACTTTC
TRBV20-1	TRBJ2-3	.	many	CSAIGTLGPDTQYF	TGCAGTGCTATCGGGACTTTGGGGCCAGATACGCAGTATTTT
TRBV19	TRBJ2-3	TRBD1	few	CASRTRDRGFGFTDTQYF	TGTGCCAGTAGGACCCGGGACAGGGGATTTGGCTTCACAGATACGCAGTATTTT
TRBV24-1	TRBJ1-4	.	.	CATSTGTDPEKLFF	TGTGCCACCAGTACCGGGACCGATCCTGAAAAACTGTTTTTT
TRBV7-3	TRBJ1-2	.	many	CASSLDYGYTF	TGTGCCAGCAGCTTAGACTATGGCTACACCTTC
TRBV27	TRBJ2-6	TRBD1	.	CASSPPTGDSSGANVLTF	TGTGCCAGCAGTCCCCCGACAGGGGACAGCTCTGGGGCCAACGTCCTGACTTTC
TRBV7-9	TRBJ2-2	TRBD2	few	CASSDKLTSVNTGELFF	TGTGCCAGCAGCGATAAATTGACTAGCGTTAACACCGGGGAGCTGTTTTTT
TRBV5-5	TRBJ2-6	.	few	CASSLRDGLSSGANVLTF	TGTGCCAGCAGCCTAAGGGACGGGTTAAGCTCTGGGGCCAACGTCCTGACTTTC
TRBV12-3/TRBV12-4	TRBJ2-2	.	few	CASSPWQPNTGELFF	TGTGCCAGCAGTCCTTGGCAGCCGAACACCGGGGAGCTGTTTTTT
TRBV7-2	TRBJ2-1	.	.	CASSSRQNYNERFF	TGTGCCAGCAGCTCTAGGCAGAACTACAATGAGCGGTTCTTC
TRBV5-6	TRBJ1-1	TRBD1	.	CASSAPTGNTEASF	TGTGCCAGCAGCGCCCCGACAGGGAACACTGAAGCTTCCTTT
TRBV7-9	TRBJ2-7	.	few	CASGQWVEQYF	TGTGCCAGCGGACAGTGGGTCGAGCAGTACTTC
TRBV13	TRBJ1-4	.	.	CASSLDRWGRSNEKLFF	TGTGCCAGCAGCTTAGATAGGTGGGGCAGGAGTAATGAAAAACTGTTTTTT
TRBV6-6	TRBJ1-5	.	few	CASSWGGANQPQHF	TGTGCCAGCAGTTGGGGGGGGGCGAATCAGCCCCAGCATTTT
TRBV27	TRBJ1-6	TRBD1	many	CASSLFSQGIYNSPLHF	TGTGCCAGCAGTTTATTCTCACAGGGGATCTATAATTCACCCCTCCACTTT
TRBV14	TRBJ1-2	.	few	CASSPWQGPNYGYTF	TGTGCCAGCAGCCCGTGGCAGGGTCCCAACTATGGCTACACCTTC
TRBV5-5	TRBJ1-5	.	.	CASSADPGGNQPQHF	TGTGCCAGCAGCGCGGACCCCGGCGGCAATCAGCCCCAGCATTTT
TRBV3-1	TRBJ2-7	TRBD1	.	CASSHHTRDRSREQYF	TGTGCCAGCAGCCACCATACCCGGGACAGGTCCCGCGAGCAGTACTTC
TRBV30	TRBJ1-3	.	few	CAWGSDAPDTIYF	TGTGCCTGGGGATCGGACGCCCCGGACACCATATATTTT
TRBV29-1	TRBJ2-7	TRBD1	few	CSGGQGSSYEQYF	TGCAGCGGCGGACAGGGAAGCTCCTACGAGCAGTACTTC
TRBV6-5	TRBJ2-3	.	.	CASSIEGDTQYF	TGTGCCAGTAGTATAGAGGGAGATACGCAGTATTTT
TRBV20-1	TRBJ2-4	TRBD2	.	CSARDLAGGTKNIQYF	TGCAGTGCTAGAGATCTGGCGGGGGGGACCAAAAACATTCAGTACTTC
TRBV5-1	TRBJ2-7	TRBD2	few	CASSLASGSYEQYF	TGCGCCAGCAGCTTGGCTAGCGGCTCCTACGAGCAGTACTTC
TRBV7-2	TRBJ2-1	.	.	CASSLEEDYNEQFF	TGTGCCAGCAGCTTAGAAGAAGACTACAATGAGCAGTTCTTC
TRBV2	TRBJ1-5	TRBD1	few	CASSGTGRWQPQHF	TGTGCCAGCAGTGGGACAGGGAGATGGCAGCCCCAGCATTTT
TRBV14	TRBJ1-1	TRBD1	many	CASSQGLFLQLTGFSRTEAFF	TGTGCCAGCAGCCAAGGTCTGTTCCTCCAACTGACAGGGTTCAGTAGGACTGAAGCTTTCTTT
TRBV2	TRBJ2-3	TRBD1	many	CASSRGQPRTDTQYF	TGTGCCAGCAGTAGGGGACAGCCCCGCACAGATACGCAGTATTTT
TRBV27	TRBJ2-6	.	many	CASSLLGLSGANVLTF	TGTGCCAGCAGTTTATTGGGGCTCTCTGGGGCCAACGTCCTGACTTTC
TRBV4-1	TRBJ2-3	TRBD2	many	CASSQERSGSFVTDTQYF	TGCGCCAGCAGCCAAGAAAGAAGCGGGAGCTTCGTCACAGATACGCAGTATTTT
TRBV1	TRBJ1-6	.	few	CTSSQADRANSPLHF	TGCACCAGCAGCCAAGCAGACAGGGCTAATTCACCCCTCCACTTT
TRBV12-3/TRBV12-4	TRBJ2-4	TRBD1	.	CASSPGGASAKNIQYF	TGTGCCAGCAGTCCAGGGGGCGCATCAGCCAAAAACATTCAGTACTTC
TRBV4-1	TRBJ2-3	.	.	CASSQIRTIDTQYF	TGCGCCAGCAGCCAAATCCGCACGATCGATACGCAGTATTTT
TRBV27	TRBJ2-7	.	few	CASGLHEQYF	TGTGCCAGCGGCTTGCACGAGCAGTACTTC
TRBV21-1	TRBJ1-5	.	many	CASSKAEGGHQPQHF	TGTGCCAGCAGCAAAGCAGAAGGAGGCCATCAGCCCCAGCATTTT
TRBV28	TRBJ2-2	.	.	CASSPAAGELFF	TGTGCCAGCAGTCCAGCAGCCGGGGAGCTGTTTTTT
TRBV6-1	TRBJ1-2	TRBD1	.	CASSEGTGGYGYTF	TGTGCCAGCAGTGAAGGGACAGGGGGCTATGGCTACACCTTC
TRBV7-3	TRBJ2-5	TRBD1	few	CASSSGTGCETQYF	TGTGCCAGCAGCTCGGGGACAGGCTGTGAGACCCAGTACTTC
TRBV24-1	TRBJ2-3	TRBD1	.	CATSKTGADTQYF	TGTGCCACCAGTAAGACAGGGGCAGATACGCAGTATTTT
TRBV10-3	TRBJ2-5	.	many	CAISELGGAKETQYF	TGTGCCATCAGTGAGCTTGGGGGAGCCAAAGAGACCCAGTACTTC
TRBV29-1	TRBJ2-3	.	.	CSVADSTDTQYF	TGCAGCGTGGCCGATAGCACAGATACGCAGTATTTT
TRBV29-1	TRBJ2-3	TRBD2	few	CSVRTGLAGGDTQYF	TGCAGCGTTCGGACAGGACTAGCGGGAGGAGATACGCAGTATTTT
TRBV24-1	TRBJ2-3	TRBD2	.	CATSDRGLAGVTDTQYF	TGTGCCACCAGTGATCGAGGACTAGCGGGAGTTACAGATACGCAGTATTTT
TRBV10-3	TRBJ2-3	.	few	CAISEITATGTDTQYF	TGTGCCATCAGTGAAATCACAGCTACTGGGACAGATACGCAGTATTTT
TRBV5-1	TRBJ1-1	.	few	CASSPDGARTEAFF	TGCGCCAGCAGCCCCGACGGGGCGCGGACTGAAGCTTTCTTT
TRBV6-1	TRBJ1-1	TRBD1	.	CANTDRGLTEAFF	TGTGCCAACACAGACAGGGGGCTCACTGAAGCTTTCTTT
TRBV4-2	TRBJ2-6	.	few	CASSQVGSSGANVLTF	TGTGCCAGCAGCCAAGTGGGTAGCTCTGGGGCCAACGTCCTGACTTTC
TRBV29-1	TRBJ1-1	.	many	CSVDGRSGTEAFF	TGCAGCGTTGATGGCAGGTCGGGCACTGAAGCTTTCTTT
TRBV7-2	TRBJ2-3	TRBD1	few	CASSLRQGAGTDTQYF	TGTGCCAGCAGCTTACGGCAGGGGGCGGGCACAGATACGCAGTATTTT
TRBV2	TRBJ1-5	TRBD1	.	CASSEETGNQPQHF	TGTGCCAGCAGTGAGGAGACAGGGAATCAGCCCCAGCATTTT
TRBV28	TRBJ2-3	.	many	CASSTLQKTQYF	TGTGCCAGCAGTACGCTACAGAAGACGCAGTATTTT
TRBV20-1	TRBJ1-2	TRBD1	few	CSAREGQGYGYTF	TGCAGTGCTAGAGAGGGACAGGGCTATGGCTACACCTTC